This record looks at one TCR beta chain sequence and its context. Its antigen is unknown. Per-nucleotide qualities are absent, and no much larger clonotype sits a single base away. Looking up the germline V gene yields CDR1 SGHDN and CDR2 FVKESK. After removal of 5 bases from V and 3 bases from J, the junction retains 1 base not matched to a gene. From its cysteine to its phenylalanine, the CDR3 spans 14 amino acids. Only CDR3 DNA remains: 42 bases, in frame from the first base. The library relied on the immunoSEQ multiplex PCR assay. The multiplex PCR relied on a mix of 60 forward primers for TCR Vbeta segments and 13 reverse primers for TCR Jbeta segments. A multiplex PCR assay on genomic DNA amplified the CDR3 region of rearranged TCR beta genes. On the Illumina HiSeq System, the amplified TCR beta libraries were sequenced as 87-base-pair reads. Under the source paper's analysis protocol: A later analysis tallied 80 million to 95 million unique TCR beta chains across the 700 or so repertoires, and roughly 11 million of those chains were shared by two or more donors. A nearest-neighbor algorithm error-corrected the raw reads and collapsed the reads into unique sequences, merging closely related sequences to remove PCR and sequencing errors. CDR3 sequences were aligned to IMGT reference sequences to assign V, D and J gene segments. For a sequence to be retained, at least a six-nucleotide match to both a V gene segment and a J gene segment was required. Rearrangements were called productive when the CDR3 lacked stop codons and stayed in frame with V and J; all others were non-productive. CDR3 was defined by IMGT convention, running from the second conserved V-encoded cysteine to the conserved J-encoded phenylalanine. Sequences without an unambiguous match to a single V gene segment were excluded from the earlier analysis of approximately 600 of the donors. In an earlier analysis of around 590 of the donors, a V segment was called functional when productive rearrangements were above 56.7%, and segregating when the standard deviation between donors exceeded 5%. To diagnose cytomegalovirus status from the catalog of TCR beta chain sequences, a statistical classification framework was built. In a later analysis, V and J genes were assigned by comparing TCR nucleotide sequences against IMGT/GENE-DB human TR gene sequences. The TCRdist pipeline was used in a later analysis to assign CDR3 sequences and most-parsimonious VDJ recombination scenarios. A later analysis defined each TCR beta chain by its CDR3 amino acid sequence plus V-gene family, and excluded reads lacking a unique V-gene family. As a way to deal with suspected cross-contamination and a sequencing artifact, a later analysis dropped 450 to 600 nucleotide sequences that were highly shared and had low generation probability. In a later analysis, a clonal expansion index was calculated for each public chain from normalized within-repertoire ranks of inferred template counts. A later analysis computed generation probabilities with a VDJ recombination model fitted to out-of-frame rearrangements, and checked the results against IGoR. Hypergeometric tests were used in a later analysis to score TCR-TCR, TCR-HLA and TCR-CMV co-occurrence, with a repertoire-size bias correction applied to the TCR pairs. False discovery rates were estimated in a later analysis by permuting HLA or CMV assignments 20 times. In a later analysis, co-occurring TCRs were grouped with DBSCAN, and TCRdist sequence similarity was added when clustering was performed within HLA-allele-positive subsets. For co-occurrence clustering, repertoires with fewer than 30,000 or more than 120,000 public chains were excluded, along with five repertoires with anomalous nucleotide sharing. The immuneACCESS repertoire file appears here via TCRdb, limited to in-frame rearrangements. These files lack a portion of the clones; in checked studies, under half of the deficit traces to unresolved V genes, and the cause of the others is not known. Clone size and V and J calls were adopted from that table, with D and trimming inferred from the DNA. This sample comprises 140,000 to 150,000 clones, about three quarters of them detected only once. Roughly 3.8% of the sample is taken by the ten largest.

This sample was included in a study of cytomegalovirus exposure and HLA in healthy donors listed by TCRdb under 2017. For the wider study: An earlier analysis of 587 of the donors reported under 300 Gb of sequence data and roughly 120 million unique TCR beta sequences obtained from approximately 180 million T cells. Of the roughly 410 genotyped donors, 75% to 85% were placed in the genetic ancestry cluster associated with self-reported Caucasian donors. Both class I and class II loci were covered by HLA typing, at four-digit resolution. The study used immunosequencing to profile the T cell repertoires of 666 subjects and linked those repertoires to cytomegalovirus serostatus. In addition to the first cohort of 666 subjects, a separate validation cohort of 120 different subjects was used. In a later genetic analysis, genome-wide SNP genotypes for about three fifths of the 666 donors were used, and that subset was treated as a discovery cohort. A later analysis re-examined previously published TCR beta repertoires from roughly 720 donors and added high-resolution HLA genotyping to investigate patterns of TCR occurrence. An earlier analysis of 587 of the donors used high-throughput TCR beta sequencing to judge whether each TCR beta V gene segment behaved as functional or pseudogenic. Typing coverage varied by locus: roughly 629-640 donors for A, B, C, DRB1 and DQB1; about 520 for DQA1; about 570 for DPA1; 450 to 480 for DPB1. Donor age, sex, ethnicity and CMV serostatus were compiled alongside the repertoire data. High-throughput TCR immunosequencing, statistical association of individual TCRs with disease status, and machine learning were combined to predict cytomegalovirus infection status. Several DR-DQ haplotypes were handled as single units for association and clustering because linkage in the cohort was strong. Rather than drawing on any new phenotypic data, the later analysis identified candidate immune exposures from TCR beta sequences and the way those sequences occurred across donors. The aim of the study was to test whether cataloging public T cell receptors could identify signatures of past pathogen exposure. All discovery cohort repertoires had been generated using a single sequencing platform. Roughly 300 gigabases of sequencing data and around 80 million unique TCR sequences made up an early release that covered nearly 650 HLA-typed donors. Across approximately 420 genotyped donors of the cohort, an average of about 220,000 unique TCR beta nucleotide sequences per donor were sequenced, and around 19% of those sequences were non-productive.

The cohort was made up of approximately 700 healthy bone marrow donors. Cohort members were all nominally healthy when sampled, although unrecorded immune exposures were likely present. The donor was CMV seronegative and was included in the group of a few hundred seronegative cohort members. Every donor gave a peripheral blood sample, and the peripheral blood mononuclear cells from that sample were used for TCR beta sequencing. The Qiagen DNeasy Blood Extraction Kit was used to extract genomic DNA from the blood cell samples. The full study reports these points: In an earlier analysis of 450 to 750 of the donors, most TCR beta V segments appeared in productive rearrangements about 87% or about 30% of the time, broadly matching IMGT annotations. In both the original and validation cohorts, the classifier was reported to diagnose cytomegalovirus status with high specificity and sensitivity. According to the authors, the approach could potentially be generalized to other disease states and immunological phenotypes. A later analysis found that most CMV-associated TCR beta chains appeared HLA-restricted, with HLA associations seemingly driven largely by CMV exposure. In a later analysis, several top co-occurrence clusters were reported to appear linked to parvovirus B19, influenza, CMV and Epstein-Barr virus. In a later analysis, the rate of TCR association differed among HLA loci, with DRB1 alleles having the most associated TCRs and HLA-C alleles having the fewest. When HLA alleles, especially DR and DQ, strongly co-occurred, attributing TCR associations to individual alleles was difficult. The study gave a list of roughly 150 TCR beta chains associated with cytomegalovirus. Compared with equally common non-associated chains, HLA-associated TCR beta chains in a later analysis were more clonally expanded and had lower generation probabilities. The 87-base-pair reads could not distinguish some IMGT-functional V segments, including TRBV6-2 and TRBV6-3, so those segments were excluded. Only TCR beta chains were sequenced in this cohort, and the absence of alpha or paired-chain data limited detectable features. Because some donors lacked HLA typing at each locus, the association tests relied only on the typed subset. A further reported finding was that TCR beta sequences accurately predicted the HLA-A and HLA-B alleles for most subjects in the first cohort. Presence/absence analyses assumed roughly uniform sequencing depth across donors, an assumption that may not hold. Because counts were too low, some 17 rarely observed V segments, including chromosome 9 orphons, were left out of the earlier analysis of some 600 of the donors. CMV serostatus was the only immune exposure information available for the cohort. Across donors, most TCR sequences were observed very rarely, whereas some public TCRs were present in many individuals. The sequencing pipeline was judged likely to have produced a cluster of highly shared sequence variants as a technical artifact. An association between a missense DCLRE1C variant and V-gene and J-gene trimming of TCR beta chains was found in a later genetic analysis and replicated in an independent cohort. Correlated functional status among segregating V segments might reflect linkage disequilibrium, but an unknown experimental factor could not be ruled out. A later analysis associated 16,951 TCR beta sequences with specific HLA alleles at a false discovery rate of 0.05. In a later genetic analysis, fewer N-insertions in productive TCRs were reported among donors in an Asian-associated ancestry cluster than the approximately 630-donor mean. In vitro tests confirmed that a few of the cytomegalovirus-associated TCR beta chains recognize cytomegalovirus antigens.

The receptor was isolated from a male donor in good health and CMV-seronegative. This chain is built from TRBV14 and TRBJ2-1; TRBD1 agrees with 10 junctional bases. The sample taken for sequencing was PBMCs. The DNA sequence is TGTGCCAGCAGCAGGACAGGGGGCTACAATGAGCAGTTCTTC. It translates as CASSRTGGYNEQFF. Joined to the reference TRBV14 and TRBJ2-1 proteins, this CDR3 gives the full variable domain: EAGVTQFPSHSVIEKGQTVTLRCDPISGHDNLYWYRRVMGKEIKFLLHFVKESKQDESGMPNNRFLAERTGGTYSTLKVQPAELEDSGVYFCASSRTGGYNEQFFGPGTRLTVL.